Shown below are 2 T cell receptor beta chains from a single sample sequenced in a study of technical replicates of blood from several donors. Using immunoSEQ multiplex PCR, the repertoire was profiled, and TCRdb retains in-frame clones only, with some absent. The repertoire holds about 68,000 clones, with 95% to 98% as singletons. The sequenced material came from T cells isolated from PBMCs. All receptors derive from a human donor in good health.

The chain combines TRBV4-2 with TRBJ2-5; 9 bases line up with TRBD2. The CDR3 covers 18 residues. Germline V gene lookup returns CDR1 LGHNA and CDR2 YNFKEQ. V was clipped by 4 bases and J by 4 bases; unmatched bases: 16. For the CDR3, the DNA is TGTGCCAGCAGCCTACCCGGGGGGCAGCGGGAGGTATTAGAGACCCAGTACTTC. This codes for CASSLPGGQREVLETQYF.

This chain joins TRBV9 and TRBJ2-7; no reliable D call. CDR3 length: 13 residues. With 0 bases removed from V and 6 bases from J, the gap between germline ends came to 10 bases. CDR1 is SGDLS and CDR2 is YYNGEE in the germline V gene. The CDR3 sequence: CASSVDSTSEQYF. The CDR3 DNA reads as TGTGCCAGCAGCGTAGATTCGACATCCGAGCAGTACTTC. Together with reference TRBV9 and TRBJ2-7, the CDR3 gives the full variable domain: DSGVTQTPKHLITATGQRVTLRCSPRSGDLSVYWYQQSLDQGLQFLIQYYNGEERAKGNILERFSAQQFPDLHSELNLSSLELGDSALYFCASSVDSTSEQYFGPGTRLTVT.